What follows are 10 T cell receptor beta chains derived from one specimen sequenced in a study of beta chain features in type 1 diabetes. Findings and limits, study-wide: Within each of all four CD4+ subsets, Type 1 diabetes patients had TCRB CDR3s that were moderately but significantly shorter.

Their cognate antigens are unknown. Expressed TCRB transcripts were sequenced, since all the RNA that had been isolated was reverse transcribed. Clones were read by immunoSEQ multiplex PCR, and TCRdb kept only the in-frame ones, dropping some. The table has some 640,000 clones, over 12% seen once. Sequenced: naive CD4+ T cells from blood. The receptors derive from a man in his late teens or twenties with type 1 diabetes.

The rearrangement joins TRBV4-2 to TRBJ2-5, with 8 bases matching TRBD1. V was clipped by 3 bases and J by 7 bases; unmatched bases: 19. This CDR3 is 18 amino acids long. Germline V gives CDR1 LGHNA, CDR2 YNFKEQ. The CDR3 region has the DNA TGTGCCAGCAGCCATGGCGTTTCAGGACAGGGCCACTTCTTGACCCAGTACTTC. This sequence encodes CASSHGVSGQGHFLTQYF.

The CDR3 spells CASSNIPAAFINEQFF. CDR3 sequence (DNA): TGTGCCAGTAGTAACATACCTGCCGCGTTCATCAATGAGCAGTTCTTC. The chain couples TRBV19 to TRBJ2-1; D call uncertain. V lost 4 bases, J lost 6 bases, and 19 bases lay in between. Germline CDR1 and CDR2: LNHDA and SQIVND (reference sequence). CDR3 length: 16 residues.

The sample holds a few counts of this clone. The genes are TRBV30 and TRBJ2-1, with 8 positions matching TRBD2. This CDR3 has 13 amino acids. Trimming took 0 bases from V and 9 from J; bases not matched to a gene: 4. CDR1 GTSNPN and CDR2 SVGIG come from the germline V gene (reference sequence). The CDR3: CAWSVLAGGEQFF. CDR3 bases: TGTGCCTGGAGTGTACTGGCGGGGGGTGAGCAGTTCTTC.

This clone occurred a few times. This CDR3 is also generated by other DNA sequences in the sample. The chain recombines TRBV7-9 with TRBJ2-7, with a possible D match to TRBD1 (6 bases). Germline V lookup: CDR1 SEHNR, CDR2 FQNEAQ (reference sequence). The V and J ends lost 2 bases and 1 base respectively, with 9 bases between them. CDR3 length equals 14 residues. As DNA, the CDR3 is TGTGCCAGCAGCTTACGGGACATTTCCTACGAGCAGTACTTC. It is translated as CASSLRDISYEQYF.

This clone was found a few times. The chain is built from TRBV18 and TRBJ2-3; tentatively, D is TRBD2 (6 bases). The CDR3 contains 16 residues. Trimming removed 4 bases at V and 0 bases at J, with 14 bases between. Looked up from germline, CDR1 is KGHSH and CDR2 is LQKENI. The CDR3 reads CASSLRGTPSTDTQYF. The CDR3 DNA sequence: TGTGCCAGCTCACTGCGGGGAACGCCTAGCACAGATACGCAGTATTTT. The variable domain in full, with the rest retrieved from reference TRBV18 and TRBJ2-3, is NAGVMQNPRHLVRRRGQEARLRCSPMKGHSHVYWYRQLPEEGLKFMVYLQKENIIDESGMPKERFSAEFPKEGPSILRIQQVVRGDSAAYFCASSLRGTPSTDTQYFGPGTRLTVL.

The V and J genes are TRBV6-5 and TRBJ2-1; 8 positions agree with TRBD2. The CDR3 consists of 15 residues. J gave up 4 bases and V 4 bases, and 6 bases lay outside the gene matches. Looked up from germline, CDR1 is MNHEY and CDR2 is SVGAGI. The CDR3 region has the DNA TGTGCCAGCAGTTTTAGCGGGATTTCTTACAATGAGCAGTTCTTC. Its protein is CASSFSGISYNEQFF.

The chain couples TRBV7-2 to TRBJ2-5; 8 bases line up with TRBD2. Germline CDR1 SGHTA, CDR2 FQGNSA. V was pared by 5 bases and J by 2 bases, with 4 bases of the junction left unmatched. This CDR3 has 14 residues. The CDR3 nucleotides read TGTGCCAGCAGCAAACTAGCGGATCAAGAGACCCAGTACTTC. The encoded protein is CASSKLADQETQYF.

The chain employs TRBV25-1 and TRBJ2-3; the D is unclear. V dropped 6 bases and J dropped 3 bases, with 7 bases sitting between them. Germline V gene sequence: CDR1 MGHDK, CDR2 SYGVNS. CDR3 length: 12 amino acids. The CDR3 nucleotides are TGTGCCAGCAGCTCAACAACAGATACGCAGTATTTT. Translating gives CASSSTTDTQYF. Complete variable domain (other parts from reference TRBV25-1 and TRBJ2-3): EADIYQTPRYLVIGTGKKITLECSQTMGHDKMYWYQQDPGMELHLIHYSYGVNSTEKGDLSSESTVSRIRTEHFPLTLESARPSHTSQYLCASSSTTDTQYFGPGTRLTVL.

This clone has just a few counts. The CDR3 loop is CASSVAPQGGTGELFF. CDR3 in DNA: TGTGCCAGCAGCGTAGCCCCCCAGGGGGGCACCGGGGAGCTGTTTTTT. The chain combines TRBV9 with TRBJ2-2; TRBD1 might be the D (7 bases). V was pared by 0 bases and J by 4 bases, with 13 bases between. Per germline, CDR1 SGDLS and CDR2 YYNGEE. The CDR3 extends over 16 amino acids.

This clone has just a few counts. V and J are TRBV19 and TRBJ2-6; D is ambiguous. Per the germline V gene, CDR1 is LNHDA and CDR2 is SQIVND (reference sequence). Trimming removed 8 bases at V and 0 bases at J, with 2 bases between. CDR3 length: 12 amino acids. Written as DNA, the CDR3 is TGTGCCAGTGGCTCTGGGGCCAACGTCCTGACTTTC. Translating it yields CASGSGANVLTF. The full variable domain, with the rest looked up from reference TRBV19 and TRBJ2-6, is DGGITQSPKYLFRKEGQNVTLSCEQNLNHDAMYWYRQDPGQGLRLIYYSQIVNDFQKGDIAEGYSVSREKKESFPLTVTSAQKNPTAFYLCASGSGANVLTFGAGSRLTVL.